These T cell receptor beta chains were read from a single sample in a study of shared clonotypes between healthy human individuals. The protocol was immunoSEQ multiplex PCR, while the TCRdb copy is restricted to in-frame clones and leaves out a portion. The sample contains over a million clones, around 97% of which appear only once. Sequenced: naive CD4+ T cells sorted from blood. The receptors stem from a man aged 25-40 years in good health. Each CDR3 is given with its conserved first and last residue. A D gene is named only where the DNA matches it firmly. Size values are once, few and many counts, or a class for expanded clones, and some rows have none.

>.|.|TRBJ1-2|TRBV19
CASGPTYYGYTF
TGTGCCAGTGGCCCGACGTACTATGGCTACACCTTC
>.|.|TRBJ2-5|TRBV5-1
CASSYPTTLGETQYF
TGCGCCAGCAGTTACCCGACAACCCTGGGAGAGACCCAGTACTTC
>.|.|TRBJ2-7|TRBV28
CASSLLGGYEQYF
TGTGCCAGCAGTTTACTAGGGGGGTACGAGCAGTACTTC
>.|.|TRBJ2-7|TRBV15
CATSRLGVHEQYF
TGTGCCACCAGCAGGTTAGGAGTCCACGAGCAGTACTTC
>.|TRBD1|TRBJ2-7|TRBV2
CASSKRLGTVPYEQYF
TGTGCCAGCAGTAAGCGGTTGGGGACAGTCCCCTACGAGCAGTACTTC
>.|.|TRBJ1-4|TRBV2
CASSPETNEKLFF
TGTGCCAGCAGTCCTGAAACAAATGAAAAACTGTTTTTT
>.|.|TRBJ2-7|TRBV25-1
CASSAHGGPPHEQYF
TGTGCCAGCAGTGCACACGGGGGCCCCCCCCACGAGCAGTACTTC
>.|TRBD2|TRBJ2-7|TRBV5-5
CASSLIPTSAAYEQYF
TGTGCCAGCAGCTTGATTCCAACTAGCGCCGCCTACGAGCAGTACTTC
>.|.|TRBJ2-1|TRBV6-5
CATRRDGISYNEQFF
TGTGCCACTAGGCGGGACGGTATCTCCTACAATGAGCAGTTCTTC
>.|.|TRBJ1-2|TRBV5-1
CASSRDAGEANYGYTF
TGCGCCAGCAGCCGGGATGCGGGTGAAGCTAACTATGGCTACACCTTC
>.|.|TRBJ2-5|TRBV15
CATSPSARHSGQETQYF
TGTGCCACCAGCCCCTCGGCCCGCCATAGCGGCCAAGAGACCCAGTACTTC
>.|.|TRBJ2-1|TRBV15
CATSRDTDHSYNEQFF
TGTGCCACCAGCAGAGATACCGACCACTCCTACAATGAGCAGTTCTTC
>.|.|TRBJ2-6|TRBV4-3
CASSVEILGGLSGANVLTF
TGCGCCAGCAGCGTAGAGATCCTAGGGGGACTCTCTGGGGCCAACGTCCTGACTTTC
>.|.|TRBJ2-1|TRBV11-3
CASSRDNEQFF
TGTGCCAGCAGCCGGGACAATGAGCAGTTCTTC
>.|.|TRBJ2-3|TRBV28
CASSLGTDTQYF
TGTGCCAGCAGTTTGGGCACAGATACGCAGTATTTT
>.|.|TRBJ1-5|TRBV28
CASRPRGAQSNQPQHF
TGTGCCAGCAGACCTAGGGGGGCCCAAAGCAATCAGCCCCAGCATTTT
>.|.|TRBJ2-3|TRBV5-1
CASSGLALSSDTQYF
TGCGCCAGCAGTGGCCTAGCGCTTTCCTCAGATACGCAGTATTTT
>.|.|TRBJ2-7|TRBV29-1
CSVAMAPQSDEQYF
TGCAGCGTTGCGATGGCACCGCAATCGGACGAGCAGTACTTC
>.|.|TRBJ2-7|TRBV27
CASSARDSTEQYF
TGTGCCAGCAGCGCCCGGGACTCAACCGAGCAGTACTTC
>.|.|TRBJ2-1|TRBV7-9
CASSDDRTLYNEQFF
TGTGCCAGCAGCGATGACAGAACTTTGTACAATGAGCAGTTCTTC
>once|.|TRBJ2-1|TRBV7-8
CASSLNPGAYNEQFF
TGTGCCAGCAGCTTAAATCCCGGGGCTTACAATGAGCAGTTCTTC
>once|TRBD2|TRBJ2-2|TRBV15
CATSRRLAGNTGELFF
TGTGCCACCAGCAGGCGGCTAGCGGGGAACACCGGGGAGCTGTTTTTT
>.|.|TRBJ2-1|TRBV6-5
CASRRGRDNEQFF
TGTGCCAGCAGACGAGGTCGAGACAATGAGCAGTTCTTC
>once|TRBD2|TRBJ2-3|TRBV7-3
CASSSGGDTQYF
TGTGCCAGCAGCTCGGGGGGTGATACGCAGTATTTT
>.|.|TRBJ1-5|TRBV2
CASSAVGGEQPQHF
TGTGCCAGCAGTGCAGTAGGGGGGGAACAGCCCCAGCATTTT
>.|.|TRBJ2-3|TRBV14
CASSQFQGPDTQYF
TGTGCCAGCAGCCAATTCCAGGGACCAGATACGCAGTATTTT
>.|.|TRBJ2-2|TRBV29-1
CSAQLIAAGELFF
TGCAGCGCCCAGTTGATAGCAGCCGGGGAGCTGTTTTTT
>.|.|TRBJ1-1|TRBV28
CASSFRGATEAFF
TGTGCCAGCAGTTTTAGAGGGGCCACTGAAGCTTTCTTT
>.|TRBD2|TRBJ2-1|TRBV11-1
CASNNNVFVGGPGEQFF
TGTGCCAGCAACAACAATGTCTTTGTGGGAGGGCCGGGTGAGCAGTTCTTC
>.|.|TRBJ1-2|TRBV27
CASSPQTGAWVYGYTF
TGTGCCAGCAGTCCACAAACGGGTGCTTGGGTCTATGGCTACACCTTC
>.|TRBD1|TRBJ1-1|TRBV19
CASIRDSEMPHTEAFF
TGTGCCAGTATTAGGGACAGTGAAATGCCTCACACTGAAGCTTTCTTT
>.|.|TRBJ1-2|TRBV7-9
CASSLIRDNPGYTF
TGTGCCAGCAGCTTAATTCGGGACAACCCTGGCTACACCTTC
>.|TRBD2|TRBJ2-1|TRBV5-6
CASSQAGGGYNEQFF
TGTGCCAGCAGCCAAGCGGGAGGGGGTTACAATGAGCAGTTCTTC
>.|.|TRBJ2-3|TRBV27
CASSPLQGPGADTQYF
TGTGCCAGCAGCCCCCTCCAGGGGCCGGGGGCAGATACGCAGTATTTT
>.|TRBD1|TRBJ1-3|TRBV30
CAWSVLVTGSGNTIYF
TGTGCCTGGAGTGTACTTGTGACAGGGTCTGGAAACACCATATATTTT
>.|.|TRBJ2-7|TRBV10-2
CASRRQEAYEQYF
TGCGCCAGCAGAAGACAGGAAGCCTACGAGCAGTACTTC
>.|TRBD1|TRBJ1-4|TRBV18
CASSPPGTGSREKLFF
TGTGCCAGCTCACCACCAGGGACAGGGAGTCGTGAAAAACTGTTTTTT
>once|.|TRBJ1-1|TRBV5-4
CASSLGAVNTEAFF
TGTGCCAGCAGCTTGGGGGCAGTAAACACTGAAGCTTTCTTT
>.|.|TRBJ2-7|TRBV5-1
CASSLMAGTLDEQYF
TGCGCCAGCAGCTTAATGGCAGGGACGCTCGACGAGCAGTACTTC
>.|.|TRBJ2-3|TRBV28
CASSLRPSIAFGNTQYF
TGTGCCAGCAGTTTACGGCCGTCGATTGCGTTTGGGAATACGCAGTATTTT
>.|.|TRBJ1-2|TRBV2
CASRPGSGYTF
TGTGCCAGCCGGCCGGGATCGGGCTACACCTTC
>.|.|TRBJ1-1|TRBV2
CASSRLGKNTEAFF
TGTGCCAGCAGTAGACTGGGGAAGAACACTGAAGCTTTCTTT
>.|TRBD1|TRBJ1-4|TRBV2
CASRGTGAANEKLFF
TGTGCCAGCAGAGGAACAGGGGCGGCTAATGAAAAACTGTTTTTT
>.|.|TRBJ2-1|TRBV7-9
CASSPLGLEHNEQFF
TGTGCCAGCAGCCCTTTGGGCCTAGAACACAATGAGCAGTTCTTC
>.|.|TRBJ1-1|TRBV5-1
CASSFNRGNTEAFF
TGCGCCAGCAGCTTTAACAGAGGGAACACTGAAGCTTTCTTT
>once|TRBD1|TRBJ1-1|TRBV7-6
CASSLEAGQTWTEAFF
TGTGCCAGCAGCTTAGAGGCGGGACAGACCTGGACTGAAGCTTTCTTT
>.|.|TRBJ2-1|TRBV10-3
CAISESSGSSYNEQFF
TGTGCCATCAGTGAGTCGAGTGGGAGCTCCTACAATGAGCAGTTCTTC
>.|.|TRBJ1-1|TRBV29-1
CSVKPLGGLKAEAFF
TGCAGCGTTAAACCCCTCGGGGGCCTCAAGGCTGAAGCTTTCTTT